Shown below are 25 T cell receptor beta chains from a single sample sequenced in a study of blood T cell repertoires in COVID-19. The assay was immunoSEQ multiplex PCR, and TCRdb's table has in-frame clones only and misses some. Among 90,000 to 100,000 clones, more than 70% were seen once, and the ten largest hold less than 3.5%. The specimen was peripheral blood. The source of these receptors is a man between 45 and 60 years old with COVID-19, enrolled during active disease.

This chain connects TRBV11-2 to TRBJ1-2; D remains ambiguous. Per germline, CDR1 SGHAT and CDR2 FQNNGV. With 4 bases removed from V and 4 bases from J, the gap between germline ends came to 10 bases. The length of the CDR3 is 13 residues. CDR3: CASSSLVPYGYTF. CDR3 bases: TGTGCCAGCAGCTCCCTTGTTCCCTATGGCTACACCTTC.

This clone was recorded once. The chain links TRBV2 to TRBJ1-3, with 7 positions matching TRBD1. This CDR3 is 13 amino acids long. Germline V gene sequence: CDR1 SNHLY, CDR2 FYNNEI. J lost 4 bases, V lost 6 bases, and 3 bases had no gene match. The chain's CDR3 is CASRTGLGNTIYF. CDR3 nucleotide sequence: TGTGCCAGCAGGACAGGGCTCGGAAACACCATATATTTT.

The genes are TRBV5-6 and TRBJ2-5; TRBD2 agrees at 12 bases. The CDR3 loop spans 18 amino acids. Trimming at V came to 2 bases and at J to 2 bases, leaving 10 bases not matched to a gene. Per the germline V gene, CDR1 is SGHDT and CDR2 is YYEEEE. The CDR3 sequence: CASSLSGLAGGNQETQYF. The CDR3 DNA reads as TGTGCCAGCAGCTTATCAGGGCTAGCGGGGGGGAATCAAGAGACCCAGTACTTC. Full variable domain (rest looked up from reference TRBV5-6 and TRBJ2-5): DAGVTQSPTHLIKTRGQQVTLRCSPKSGHDTVSWYQQALGQGPQFIFQYYEEEERQRGNFPDRFSGHQFPNYSSELNVNALLLGDSALYLCASSLSGLAGGNQETQYFGPGTRLLVL.

This clone appeared once. CDR3 nucleotides: TGTGCCAGCTCTAGTTTTGGGGGGTCGAATTCACCCCTCCACTTT. Translation gives CASSSFGGSNSPLHF. V is TRBV6-5 and J is TRBJ1-6; D may be TRBD1 (5 bases). The germline V and J ends were trimmed by 8 bases and 7 bases, with 18 bases remaining between them. The CDR3 consists of 15 residues. Per the germline V gene, CDR1 is MNHEY and CDR2 is SVGAGI.

This sequence joins TRBV4-2 and TRBJ2-1; 10 nucleotides line up with TRBD2. V dropped 1 base and J dropped 9; count of bases not matched to a gene: 6. This CDR3 spans 15 amino acids. Germline V CDR1 and CDR2: LGHNA, YNFKEQ. The CDR3 here is CASSQGTSGESEQFF. CDR3 sequence (DNA): TGTGCCAGCAGCCAAGGAACTAGCGGGGAGAGTGAGCAGTTCTTC.

This clone was counted once. V is TRBV30 and J is TRBJ1-5; D remains unclear. V gave up 3 bases and J gave up 0 bases, with 6 bases separating them. The CDR3 has 13 amino acids. From germline, CDR1 is GTSNPN and CDR2 SVGIG (reference sequence). CDR3 sequence reads: CAWRLYSNQPQHF. CDR3 in DNA: TGTGCCTGGAGACTTTATAGCAATCAGCCCCAGCATTTT.

The chain employs TRBV2 and TRBJ2-7, with 9 bases fitting TRBD2. Trimming removed 7 bases from V and 7 bases from J; junction bases left unmatched: 8. Germline CDR1 SNHLY, CDR2 FYNNEI. This CDR3 is 13 amino acids long. The CDR3 loop reads CASNPSGMREQYF. The CDR3 DNA is TGTGCCAGCAATCCTAGCGGGATGAGGGAGCAGTACTTC. Drawing the rest from reference TRBV2 and TRBJ2-7, the complete variable domain is EPEVTQTPSHQVTQMGQEVILRCVPISNHLYFYWYRQILGQKVEFLVSFYNNEISEKSEIFDDQFSVERPDGSNFTLKIRSTKLEDSAMYFCASNPSGMREQYFGPGTRLTVT.

The chain joins TRBV5-1 to TRBJ1-5, with TRBD1 matching 10 bases. J was trimmed by 9 bases and V by 4 bases; bases with no gene match: 7. The CDR3 totals 14 residues. CDR1 is SGHRS and CDR2 is YFSETQ in the germline V gene. The chain's CDR3 is CASSKGQGLGPQHF. The CDR3 nucleotides are TGCGCCAGCAGCAAGGGACAGGGGTTAGGGCCCCAGCATTTT.

A few counts support this clone. The V call is TRBV5-1, the J call TRBJ1-2; 9 bases line up with TRBD1. The CDR3 length is 14 residues. J was trimmed by 4 bases and V by 6 bases; bases with no gene match: 7. Germline CDR1 SGHRS, CDR2 YFSETQ. Here the CDR3 reads CASNPGQGPYGYTF. CDR3 DNA sequence: TGCGCCAGCAACCCGGGACAGGGACCCTATGGCTACACCTTC.

This clone came up once. The chain has TRBV28 and TRBJ2-2; 8 bases align to TRBD2. Germline values: CDR1 MDHEN, CDR2 SYDVKM. V shed 3 bases, J shed 0 bases, and the junction held 6 bases outside the gene matches. The CDR3 is 17 amino acids. CDR3 amino acids: CASSFPGGPANTGELFF. The CDR3 region has the DNA TGTGCCAGCAGTTTCCCGGGGGGGCCTGCGAACACCGGGGAGCTGTTTTTT.

The rearrangement joins TRBV11-2 to TRBJ2-5, with D perhaps TRBD2 (7 bases). Germline V gene data show CDR1 as SGHAT and CDR2 as FQNNGV. The CDR3 runs 14 residues. Trimming stripped 5 bases from V and 4 bases from J, with 14 bases between. The DNA for the CDR3 is TGTGCCAGCAGCGTCCGGGGGGCGGGAGAGACCCAGTACTTC. Protein: CASSVRGAGETQYF. The full variable domain, completed using reference TRBV11-2 and TRBJ2-5, is EAGVAQSPRYKIIEKRQSVAFWCNPISGHATLYWYQQILGQGPKLLIQFQNNGVVDDSQLPKDRFSAERLKGVDSTLKIQPAKLEDSAVYLCASSVRGAGETQYFGPGTRLLVL.

This clone appeared a few times. The chain uses TRBV4-1 and TRBJ1-2; 11 nucleotides agree with TRBD1. V shed 3 bases, J shed 7 bases, and the junction held 7 bases outside the gene matches. This CDR3 has 15 amino acids. Germline lookup yields CDR1 MGHRA and CDR2 YSYEKL. The CDR3 loop is CASSQWTGGGSGYTF. In DNA, the CDR3 is TGCGCCAGCAGCCAGTGGACAGGGGGCGGGAGTGGCTACACCTTC.

The chain recombines TRBV18 with TRBJ1-3, with D uncertain. Per germline, CDR1 KGHSH and CDR2 LQKENI. V lost 1 base, J lost 0 bases, and 13 bases lay in between. The CDR3 length is 17 residues. The CDR3 loop reads CASSPQSTLTSGNTIYF. CDR3 sequence (DNA): TGTGCCAGCTCACCACAGTCGACACTCACCTCTGGAAACACCATATATTTT.

This chain uses TRBV3-1 (or the pseudogene TRBV3-2) with TRBJ1-1; 8 bases are a match to TRBD1. This CDR3 spans 16 amino acids. After removal of 2 bases from V and 3 bases from J, the junction contained 8 bases not matched to a gene. Germline values: CDR1 LGHDT, CDR2 YNNKEL (reference sequence). CDR3 sequence (DNA): TGTGCCAGCAGCCAAATCACAGGGGGTATTCACACTGAAGCTTTCTTT. It translates to CASSQITGGIHTEAFF.

The chain combines TRBV7-9 with TRBJ1-3, with 7 bases identical to TRBD1. The V segment lost 4 bases and the J segment 1 base; nucleotides outside the gene matches: 4. CDR3 length: 15 residues. Germline-derived CDR1 and CDR2 are SEHNR and FQNEAQ (reference sequence). The CDR3: CASSYQGESGNTIYF. The CDR3 DNA reads as TGTGCCAGCAGCTACCAGGGGGAATCTGGAAACACCATATATTTT.

This clone has more than one count but fewer than ten. The chain couples TRBV2 to TRBJ1-4; possible D gene TRBD1, 5 bases. The germline V gene has CDR1 SNHLY and CDR2 FYNNEI. CDR3 length: 17 amino acids. Trimming cost V 3 bases and J 8 bases, with 22 bases left between them. The CDR3 DNA sequence: TGTGCCAGCAGTGACGGGACTAAGTCAGGGATTGGGGAAAAACTGTTTTTT. Residues: CASSDGTKSGIGEKLFF.

This sequence joins TRBV27 and TRBJ2-7; D is unclear. The CDR3 contains 15 residues. V gave up 4 bases and J gave up 3 bases, with 16 bases separating them. Germline-derived CDR1 and CDR2 are MNHEY and SMNVEV (reference sequence). The CDR3: CASSYDTPWIYEQYF. For the CDR3, the DNA is TGTGCCAGCAGTTATGACACGCCGTGGATCTACGAGCAGTACTTC.

The V call is TRBV18, the J call TRBJ1-6; a possible D gene is TRBD1 (6 bases). Germline CDR1 is KGHSH and CDR2 is LQKENI. This CDR3 is 14 amino acids long. The V end lost 2 bases, the J end lost 6 bases, and 8 bases lay between the germline ends. CDR3 nucleotides: TGTGCCAGCTCACCAGGGGACACTAATTCACCCCTCCACTTT. It is translated as CASSPGDTNSPLHF.

This rearrangement joins TRBV19 to TRBJ2-3; tentative D call: TRBD1 (5 bases). The ends were cut back, 2 bases at V and 2 bases at J, with 14 bases in the middle. The CDR3 loop spans 16 amino acids. In germline, CDR1 is LNHDA, CDR2 SQIVND (reference sequence). The CDR3: CASSIQGTYTTDTQYF. The CDR3 nucleotides read TGTGCCAGTAGTATACAGGGCACATACACCACAGATACGCAGTATTTT.

This rearrangement joins TRBV9 to TRBJ2-7; 8 bases map to TRBD2. Losses at the gene ends were 0 bases for V and 3 bases for J; bases not matched to a gene: 8. Germline CDR1 reads SGDLS; CDR2 reads YYNGEE. This CDR3 is 16 amino acids long. CDR3 nucleotide sequence: TGTGCCAGCAGCGTAGACCATAGCGGGGCGTACTACGAGCAGTACTTC. Translating it yields CASSVDHSGAYYEQYF. The variable domain in full, completed from reference TRBV9 and TRBJ2-7, reads DSGVTQTPKHLITATGQRVTLRCSPRSGDLSVYWYQQSLDQGLQFLIQYYNGEERAKGNILERFSAQQFPDLHSELNLSSLELGDSALYFCASSVDHSGAYYEQYFGPGTRLTVT.

The genes are TRBV2 and TRBJ2-2; D unclear. CDR3 length: 14 residues. The ends were cut back, 2 bases at V and 7 bases at J, with 11 bases in the middle. Germline CDR1 SNHLY, CDR2 FYNNEI. The CDR3 DNA sequence: TGTGCCAGCAGTGAAAAAATACGGTTCGGGGAGCTGTTTTTT. Amino acids: CASSEKIRFGELFF.

The V call is TRBV9, the J call TRBJ1-6; unclear D gene. Trimming cost V 6 bases and J 8 bases, with 21 bases left between them. In germline, CDR1 is SGDLS, CDR2 YYNGEE. This CDR3 has 16 amino acids. The CDR3 region is CASTKTESLLDSPLHF. For the CDR3, the DNA is TGTGCCAGCACCAAGACGGAGAGTCTACTAGATTCACCCCTCCACTTT.

The gene calls are TRBV4-2 and TRBJ1-1; possible D gene TRBD1, 5 bases. V lost 3 bases, J lost 0 bases, and 17 bases lay in between. The germline V gene encodes CDR1 LGHNA and CDR2 YNFKEQ. The CDR3 contains 17 residues. The CDR3 spells CASSHGGRGAMNTEAFF. DNA for the CDR3: TGTGCCAGCAGCCATGGGGGGAGGGGAGCTATGAACACTGAAGCTTTCTTT.

This clone came up once. This rearrangement joins TRBV12-3 or TRBV12-4 to TRBJ2-2; TRBD1 might be the D (5 bases). V shed 5 bases and J shed 5 bases, with 9 bases lying between them. CDR3 size: 13 residues. CDR3 loop: CASSRQGTGELFF. CDR3 in DNA: TGTGCCAGCAGTCGGCAGGGAACCGGGGAGCTGTTTTTT.

V and J are TRBV7-8 and TRBJ2-7, with D unclear. Trimming stripped 5 bases from V and 0 bases from J, with 14 bases between. Germline CDR1 and CDR2: SGHVS and FQNEAQ. The CDR3 has 15 amino acids. The CDR3 protein is CASSKPRWSSYEQYF. CDR3 in DNA: TGTGCCAGCAGCAAACCTCGGTGGAGCTCCTACGAGCAGTACTTC.